This record concerns one TCR beta chain sequence. The sample is drawn from a study of blood T cell repertoires in COVID-19. Study information: Italy, Spain and the United States were the sources of the convalescent and acute COVID-19 samples. Sample material is recorded as cDNA or gDNA derived from T cells, B-cell-depleted T cells, or PBMCs.

As originally analysed: Counts of nucleated cells, estimated from reference gene primer amplification, were obtained. Profiling relied on immunoSEQ multiplex PCR, and the TCRdb table lists in-frame clones only, not all of them. The DNA was the basis for D and trimming; V, J and clone size are from that table. The table shows roughly 250,000 clones, with 81% occurring only once. Input material: peripheral blood. This TCR derives from a woman aged 60-75 years with active or convalescent COVID-19.

The DNA of the CDR3 is TGCGCCAGCAGCCCCGGGGACACCCCCTACGAGCAGTACTTC. Translated, it gives CASSPGDTPYEQYF. The J gene is TRBJ2-7, the V gene TRBV5-1; TRBD1 is a possible D gene (6 bases). In germline, CDR1 is SGHRS, CDR2 YFSETQ. This CDR3 spans 14 amino acids. V gave up 4 bases and J gave up 2 bases, with 13 bases separating them.